This TCR beta chain was recorded in a study of T cell responses to AZD1222 COVID-19 vaccine. General observations from the study: Donors were largely white British and mainly female; clonal diversity was possibly underestimated.

With respect to this clone: Its specificity is not known.

Measured with immunoSEQ multiplex PCR; TCRdb has only the in-frame clones, and not every one. The sample has roughly 140,000 clones; approximately 90% are singletons. CDR1 LNHDA and CDR2 SQIVND come from the germline V gene (reference sequence). The CDR3 contains 14 residues. V was trimmed by 4 bases and J by 9 bases, leaving 16 bases between them. The V call is TRBV19, the J call TRBJ1-5; D is possibly TRBD1 (6 bases). The material sequenced was peripheral blood, taken 28 days after the second AZD1222 dose. The receptor was derived from an adult who received the AZD1222 COVID-19 vaccine. DNA for the CDR3: TGTGCCAGTAGTACATGGACAGAACGCCTGCCCCAGCATTTT. Amino acids: CASSTWTERLPQHF.